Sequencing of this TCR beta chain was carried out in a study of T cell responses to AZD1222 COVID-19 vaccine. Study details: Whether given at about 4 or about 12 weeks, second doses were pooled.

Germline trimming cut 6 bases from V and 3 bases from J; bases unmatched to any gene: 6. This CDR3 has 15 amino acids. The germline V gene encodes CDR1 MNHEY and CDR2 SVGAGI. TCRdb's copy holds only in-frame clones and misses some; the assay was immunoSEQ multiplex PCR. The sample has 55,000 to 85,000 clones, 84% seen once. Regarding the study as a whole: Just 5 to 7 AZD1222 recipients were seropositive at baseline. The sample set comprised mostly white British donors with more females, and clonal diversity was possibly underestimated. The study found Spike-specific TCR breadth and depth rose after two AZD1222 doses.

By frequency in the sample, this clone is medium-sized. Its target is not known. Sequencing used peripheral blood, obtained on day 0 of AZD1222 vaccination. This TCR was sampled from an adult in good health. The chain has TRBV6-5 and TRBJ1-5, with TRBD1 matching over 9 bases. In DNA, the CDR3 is TGTGCCAGCAGACAGGACAGGGGCGACAATCAGCCCCAGCATTTT. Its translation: CASRQDRGDNQPQHF.